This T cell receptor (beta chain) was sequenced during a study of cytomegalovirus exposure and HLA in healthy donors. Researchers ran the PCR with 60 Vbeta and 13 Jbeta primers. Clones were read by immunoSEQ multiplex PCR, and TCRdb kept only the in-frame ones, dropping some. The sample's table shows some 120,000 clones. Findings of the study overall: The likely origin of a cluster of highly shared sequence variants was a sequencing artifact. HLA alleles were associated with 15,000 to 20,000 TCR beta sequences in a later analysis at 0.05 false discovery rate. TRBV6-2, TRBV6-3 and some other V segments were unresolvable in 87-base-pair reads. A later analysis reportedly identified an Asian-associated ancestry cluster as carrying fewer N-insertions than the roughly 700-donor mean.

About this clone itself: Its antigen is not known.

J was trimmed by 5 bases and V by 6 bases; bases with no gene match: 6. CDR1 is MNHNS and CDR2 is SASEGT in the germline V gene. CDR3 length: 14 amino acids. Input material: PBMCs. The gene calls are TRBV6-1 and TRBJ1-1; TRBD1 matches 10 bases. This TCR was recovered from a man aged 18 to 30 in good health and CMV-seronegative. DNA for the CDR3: TGTGCCAGCAGGGCGGACAGGGGGGGGACTGAAGCTTTCTTT. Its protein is CASRADRGGTEAFF.